Below, 24 T cell receptor beta chains from the same sample are listed, as sequenced in a study of T cells in Graves' hyperthyroidism and ophthalmopathy. TCR beta CDR3 regions were amplified from RNA transcripts. First-round RT-PCR targeting the TCR CDR3 was performed with the HTBI primer set. TCRdb reanalysed the multiplex PCR reads using MiXCR and keeps one entry per CDR3 protein. In the table there are nearly 600,000 distinct CDR3 sequences, around 14% of which are singletons. The sequenced sample consisted of blood. These receptors were taken from a young woman with Graves' ophthalmopathy.

This clonotype has just a few counts. J is TRBJ2-5 and V is TRBV6-2 or TRBV6-3, with D possibly being TRBD1 (6 bases). This CDR3 comprises 15 residues. V was pared by 5 bases and J by 4 bases, with 17 bases between. The V gene's germline CDR1 is MNHEY and CDR2 SVGEGT. The CDR3 nucleotides are TGTGCCAGCAGTCCGATTCAAGACAGGCGAGAGACCCAGTACTTC. The encoded protein is CASSPIQDRRETQYF.

This clonotype was seen ten or more times. The V and J genes are TRBV6-6 and TRBJ2-1; D is possibly TRBD1 or TRBD2 (5 bases each). This CDR3 region has 15 residues. Germline CDR1 and CDR2: MNHNY and SVGAGI (reference sequence). V was pared by 2 bases and J by 1 base, with 9 bases between. DNA of the CDR3: TGTGCCAGCAGTTACCTGGGGGATTCCTACAATGAGCAGTTCTTC. Translated, it gives CASSYLGDSYNEQFF.

This clonotype has more than one count but fewer than ten. The J gene is TRBJ2-2, the V gene TRBV11-2; D may match TRBD1 or TRBD2 (7 bases each). The CDR3 totals 16 residues. The V gene lost 10 bases and the J gene lost 2 bases, with 20 bases spanning the gap. Germline V CDR1 and CDR2: SGHAT, FQNNGV. CDR3 DNA sequence: TGTGCCACTCCCCGGGGGGACAGCCCAAACACCGGGGAGCTGTTTTTT. Its translation: CATPRGDSPNTGELFF.

Concerning this clonotype: Mismatch with germline at one junction end may stem from a read error. The chain's CDR3 is CASSLSRGGNGQFF. Written as DNA, the CDR3 is TGTGCCAGCAGCTTATCCCGGGGGGGGAATGGGCAGTTCTTC. The rearrangement links TRBV7-2 to TRBJ2-1; 8 bases fit TRBD2. Per the germline V gene, CDR1 is SGHTA and CDR2 is FQGNSA. This CDR3 is 14 amino acids long.

This clonotype was seen a few times. The rearrangement links TRBV6-1 to TRBJ2-5; D gene ambiguous. CDR1 and CDR2 from the germline V gene are MNHNS and SASEGT. The V end was cut by 4 bases, the J end by 4 bases, with 13 bases between. This CDR3 contains 14 residues. CDR3 loop: CASSAPRLRETQYF. The CDR3 coding sequence is TGTGCCAGCAGTGCACCCCGCCTAAGAGAGACCCAGTACTTC.

This clonotype was counted a single time. A much larger clone is a single base away; this may be a read error. DNA of the CDR3: TGCGCCAGCACCAAGGGAGGGCTAGCGGGAGAATCGGGGCTGTTTTTT. Translation: CASTKGGLAGESGLFF. The V and J genes are TRBV5-1 and TRBJ2-2; 10 positions agree with TRBD2. This CDR3 has 16 amino acids. With V trimmed by 6 bases and J by 13 bases, 18 bases remained unmatched. From germline, CDR1 is SGHRS and CDR2 YFSETQ.

This clonotype was recorded many times. V gene TRBV9 combines with J gene TRBJ2-3, with 8 nucleotides matching TRBD2. With 6 bases clipped from V and 3 bases from J, the junction kept 9 bases outside the gene matches. This CDR3 region has 15 residues. Germline loops: CDR1 SGDLS, CDR2 YYNGEE. The CDR3 DNA sequence: TGTGCCAGCACCACAGCGGGAGTAAGGACAGATACGCAGTATTTT. Translated, it gives CASTTAGVRTDTQYF.

This clonotype was seen repeatedly, ten times or more. The chain is built from TRBV30 and TRBJ2-6; perhaps TRBD1 as D (5 bases). Germline CDR1 and CDR2: GTSNPN and SVGIG (reference sequence). The CDR3 is 14 residues long. Trimming stripped 5 bases from V and 0 bases from J, with 8 bases between. The CDR3 is CAWVDSSGANVLTF. The CDR3 DNA reads as TGTGCCTGGGTTGACAGCTCTGGGGCCAACGTCCTGACTTTC.

This clonotype has more than one count but fewer than ten. The rearrangement links TRBV30 to TRBJ1-6; D gene unclear. Germline values: CDR1 GTSNPN, CDR2 SVGIG (reference sequence). The CDR3 is 11 residues long. V lost 3 bases and J lost 9, with 6 bases in between. Here the CDR3 reads CAWRRSSPLHF. CDR3 DNA sequence: TGTGCCTGGAGGCGAAGTTCACCCCTCCACTTT.

At least ten counts were recorded for this clonotype. J is TRBJ2-1 and V is TRBV10-3; 7 bases fit TRBD2. The CDR3 has 16 residues. Germline V gene data show CDR1 as ENHRY and CDR2 as SYGVKD. V trimming: 6 bases; J trimming: 5 bases; junction bases outside the gene matches: 13. The CDR3 nucleotides are TGTGCCATCAGAGCGGTTGGGGCGGGGAGGGACAATGAGCAGTTCTTC. It translates to CAIRAVGAGRDNEQFF.

The V and J genes are TRBV30 and TRBJ2-1; 7 nucleotides agree with TRBD1. CDR1 is GTSNPN, CDR2 SVGIG, per germline (reference sequence). CDR3 length equals 18 residues. After removal of 6 bases from V and 5 bases from J, the junction contained 22 bases not matched to a gene. CDR3 coding DNA: TGTGCCTGTACAGCCGGGTGGGACAGCCCGGTAATTAACAATGAGCAGTTCTTC. This codes for CACTAGWDSPVINNEQFF.

This clonotype was recorded many times. This rearrangement joins TRBV28 to TRBJ2-5; 9 bases match TRBD1. The trim removed 7 bases at V and 1 base at J, leaving 10 bases unmatched. Looked up from germline, CDR1 is MDHEN and CDR2 is SYDVKM. This CDR3 is built from 16 residues. As DNA, the CDR3 is TGTGCCAGCAACTCCCCCGGGACAGGGAGCCAAGAGACCCAGTACTTC. This gives the protein CASNSPGTGSQETQYF.

The genes are TRBV3-1 and TRBJ1-2; 8 bases line up with TRBD1. The CDR3 has 13 amino acids. Unmatched junction bases numbered 7, after V lost 8 bases and J lost 5 bases. The germline CDR1 and CDR2 sequences are LGHDT and YNNKEL (reference sequence). This CDR3 reads CASRDRSLYGYTF. CDR3 DNA sequence: TGTGCCAGCCGGGACAGGAGTCTGTATGGCTACACCTTC.

A few counts support this clonotype. J is TRBJ1-1 and V is TRBV9, with TRBD1 matching over 10 bases. This CDR3 comprises 21 residues. After removal of 1 base from V and 3 bases from J, the junction contained 21 bases not matched to a gene. Germline CDR1 is SGDLS and CDR2 is YYNGEE. CDR3 loop: CASSVSLGSPGQGIVDTEAFF. The CDR3 DNA is TGTGCCAGCAGCGTAAGCCTCGGCTCACCGGGACAGGGGATCGTTGACACTGAAGCTTTCTTT.

This clonotype was observed at least ten times. The V call is TRBV6-5, the J call TRBJ2-4; perhaps TRBD1 as D (6 bases). CDR1 is MNHEY, CDR2 SVGAGI, per germline. CDR3 length: 16 residues. The germline V and J ends were trimmed by 2 bases and 1 base, with 12 bases remaining between them. The CDR3 is CASSYLPGAAKNIQYF. In DNA form, the CDR3 reads TGTGCCAGCAGTTACCTACCAGGGGCGGCCAAAAACATTCAGTACTTC.

The chain couples TRBV24-1 to TRBJ2-3, with TRBD2 identical over 7 bases. This CDR3 has 14 amino acids. V gave up 0 bases and J gave up 6 bases; unmatched junction bases: 2. Germline V lookup: CDR1 KGHDR, CDR2 SFDVKD. CDR3 coding DNA: TGTGCCACCAGTGATTTGCAGGGAGGGGATACGCAGTATTTT. This encodes CATSDLQGGDTQYF.

This clonotype was detected a few times. In nucleotides, the CDR3 is TGTGCCAGCAGCCCCCAGAAGGCCTACAATGAGCAGTTCTTC. Translation: CASSPQKAYNEQFF. The J gene is TRBJ2-1, the V gene TRBV27, with D hard to call. The V and J ends lost 6 bases and 2 bases respectively, with 11 bases between them. This CDR3 has 14 amino acids. Germline CDR1 reads MNHEY; CDR2 reads SMNVEV (reference sequence).

This clonotype was seen many times. The chain carries TRBV7-8 and TRBJ2-1; TRBD2 is a possible D gene (6 bases). Germline assignment: CDR1 SGHVS and CDR2 FQNEAQ. The V gene lost 2 bases and the J gene lost 9 bases, with 26 bases spanning the gap. The CDR3 totals 18 residues. The chain's CDR3 is CASSLKQARRVLLSEQFF. CDR3 nucleotides: TGTGCCAGCAGCTTAAAACAGGCCCGGAGGGTCTTGTTAAGTGAGCAGTTCTTC. Drawing the rest from reference TRBV7-8 and TRBJ2-1, the complete variable domain is GAGVSQSPRYKVAKRGQDVALRCDPISGHVSLFWYQQALGQGPEFLTYFQNEAQLDKSGLPSDRFFAERPEGSVSTLKIQRTQQEDSAVYLCASSLKQARRVLLSEQFFGPGTRLTVL.

There are many counts of this clonotype. The rearrangement uses TRBV7-3 and TRBJ2-3, with TRBD2 matching over 10 bases. In germline, CDR1 is SGHTA, CDR2 FQGTGA. The CDR3 contains 17 residues. J was trimmed by 6 bases and V by 5 bases; bases with no gene match: 14. The CDR3 loop reads CASSPQGTSALRDTQYF. CDR3 in DNA: TGTGCCAGCAGCCCGCAAGGGACTAGCGCGCTAAGGGATACGCAGTATTTT.

The chain couples TRBV19 to TRBJ1-5; TRBD1 matches at 7 bases. The germline gives CDR1 LNHDA, CDR2 SQIVND (reference sequence). The CDR3 contains 15 residues. Trimming took 1 base from V and 5 from J; bases not matched to a gene: 5. Written as DNA, the CDR3 is TGTGCCAGTAGTATAGTTGACAGGGAAGATCAGCCCCAGCATTTT. Translating gives CASSIVDREDQPQHF.

In its sample, this clonotype was seen many times. V gene TRBV12-3 or TRBV12-4 combines with J gene TRBJ1-1, with a tentative D call TRBD1 (5 bases). This CDR3 has 14 amino acids. V dropped 5 bases and J dropped 2 bases, with 12 bases sitting between them. This CDR3 reads CASSGPDSNTEAFF. Here the CDR3 DNA reads TGTGCCAGCAGTGGCCCCGACAGCAACACTGAAGCTTTCTTT.

On this clonotype: This may be a read error: a much more frequent sequence differs by one nucleotide. The rearrangement uses TRBV7-9 and TRBJ1-4, with a tentative D call TRBD1 (6 bases). The CDR3 is 14 amino acids. V was trimmed by 5 bases and J by 5 bases, leaving 12 bases between them. CDR1 is SEHNR, CDR2 FQNEAQ, per germline (reference sequence). Here the CDR3 reads CASSPKRGNEKLFF. CDR3 nucleotide sequence: TGTGCCAGCAGCCCCAAGAGGGGGAATGAAAAACTGTTTTTT. Together with reference TRBV7-9 and TRBJ1-4, the CDR3 gives the full variable domain: DTGVSQNPRHKITKRGQNVTFRCDPISEHNRLYWYRQTLGQGPEFLTYFQNEAQLEKSRLLSDRFSAERPKGSFSTLEIQRTEQGDSAMYLCASSPKRGNEKLFFGSGTQLSVL.

At least ten counts were recorded for this clonotype. The chain joins TRBV3-1 to TRBJ2-3; tentatively, D is TRBD2 (5 bases). The CDR3 runs to 14 residues. Trimming pared 0 bases from V and 7 bases from J, leaving 11 bases between. Looked up from germline, CDR1 is LGHDT and CDR2 is YNNKEL (reference sequence). In DNA, the CDR3 is TGTGCCAGCAGCCAAGATTCCCGGGGATATACGCAGTATTTT. It is translated as CASSQDSRGYTQYF.

This clonotype has a handful of counts. The chain joins TRBV12-5 to TRBJ1-1; D uncertain. Looked up from germline, CDR1 is LGHNT and CDR2 is FRNRAP. There are 15 residues in the CDR3. Trimming pared 9 bases from V and 8 bases from J, leaving 25 bases between. The CDR3 region has the DNA TGTGCTAGCTCCAGAGGTGGGTTTTTTCGAGGGGAAGCTTTCTTT. Amino acid sequence: CASSRGGFFRGEAFF.